Listed here are 18 T cell receptor beta chains from one sample, sequenced in a study of blood T cell repertoires in COVID-19. Profiled with immunoSEQ multiplex PCR; TCRdb holds only in-frame clones, not every one. The top ten clones hold roughly 0.25% of a sample with just over 650,000 clones, 90% of them seen once. The sequencing input was peripheral blood. The receptors derive from a woman younger than 35 with acute or convalescent COVID-19.

The chain employs TRBV3-1 (or the pseudogene TRBV3-2) and TRBJ2-7, with D unclear. This CDR3 comprises 13 residues. Germline assignment: CDR1 LGHDT and CDR2 YNNKEL (reference sequence). Trimming removed 4 bases at V and 2 bases at J, with 9 bases between. The CDR3 reads CASSLSLTYEQYF. The CDR3 nucleotides are TGTGCCAGCAGCCTTAGTCTCACCTACGAGCAGTACTTC.

The rearrangement uses TRBV25-1 and TRBJ1-2; 7 bases agree with TRBD1. This CDR3 region has 13 residues. The germline V gene has CDR1 MGHDK and CDR2 SYGVNS. With 5 bases clipped from V and 8 bases from J, the junction kept 8 bases outside the gene matches. The CDR3 protein is CASSQPTGSGYTF. DNA for the CDR3: TGTGCCAGCAGTCAACCGACAGGGTCCGGCTACACCTTC.

A single count supports this clone. CDR3 DNA sequence: TGTGCCAGCAGTGGTCAGCGGGGGCCGACCGGGGAGCTGTTTTTT. It encodes CASSGQRGPTGELFF. V is TRBV25-1 and J is TRBJ2-2; 8 bases are shared with TRBD2. Germline CDR1 MGHDK, CDR2 SYGVNS. The V gene end was trimmed by 4 bases and the J gene end by 5 bases; junction bases not matched to a gene: 6. This CDR3 spans 15 amino acids.

The chain joins TRBV7-2 to TRBJ2-2, with D tentatively TRBD2 (6 bases). This CDR3 comprises 16 residues. Trimming removed 5 bases at V and 3 bases at J, with 16 bases between. The germline gives CDR1 SGHTA, CDR2 FQGNSA. The CDR3 spells CASSLTGTAYTGELFF. Here the CDR3 DNA reads TGTGCCAGCAGCCTAACTGGGACTGCATACACCGGGGAGCTGTTTTTT.

The count of this clone is one. The gene calls are TRBV24-1 and TRBJ2-7; TRBD1 matches 7 bases. Germline CDR1 is KGHDR and CDR2 is SFDVKD. J was trimmed by 6 bases and V by 4 bases; bases with no gene match: 8. The CDR3 has 14 residues. The CDR3: CATSERRDSSEQYF. DNA for the CDR3: TGTGCCACCAGTGAACGCCGGGACAGTAGCGAGCAGTACTTC.

This sequence joins TRBV5-1 and TRBJ1-2, with D possibly being TRBD1 (6 bases). The CDR3 is 13 amino acids. Trimming stripped 6 bases from V and 2 bases from J, with 11 bases between. Germline loops: CDR1 SGHRS, CDR2 YFSETQ. As DNA, the CDR3 is TGCGCCAGCACCTTTACAGGGAACTATGGCTACACCTTC. Its protein is CASTFTGNYGYTF.

The chain couples TRBV29-1 to TRBJ2-7; 9 bases match TRBD1. The CDR3 consists of 12 residues. V lost 6 bases to trimming and J lost 7 bases; unmatched junction nucleotides: 7. Germline values: CDR1 SQVTM, CDR2 ANQGSEA. The CDR3 DNA reads as TGCAGCGTGCCGACAGGGGGTGGGGAGCAGTACTTC. Its protein product is CSVPTGGGEQYF.

This chain joins TRBV5-5 and TRBJ2-7, with D possibly matching TRBD1 (6 bases). This CDR3 is built from 13 residues. Trimming cost V 2 bases and J 2 bases, with 8 bases left between them. The germline gives CDR1 SGHKS, CDR2 YYEKEE (reference sequence). Here the CDR3 DNA reads TGTGCCAGCAGCTTTTACAGGGCCTACGAGCAGTACTTC. Translation gives CASSFYRAYEQYF.

The rearrangement uses TRBV30 and TRBJ1-3; no definite D call. V was pared by 5 bases and J by 4 bases, with 15 bases between. The germline V gene encodes CDR1 GTSNPN and CDR2 SVGIG (reference sequence). The CDR3 loop spans 14 amino acids. The CDR3 sequence: CAWGRGSSGNTIYF. The CDR3 nucleotides are TGTGCCTGGGGCCGAGGGTCTTCGGGAAACACCATATATTTT.

The genes are TRBV18 and TRBJ1-5; D unresolved. Germline values: CDR1 KGHSH, CDR2 LQKENI. The CDR3 loop spans 15 amino acids. The V end lost 3 bases, the J end lost 2 bases, and 11 bases lay between the germline ends. The CDR3 here is CASSPAGSGNQPQHF. CDR3 nucleotides: TGTGCCAGCTCACCTGCCGGGTCGGGCAATCAGCCCCAGCATTTT.

This clone was seen once. The chain couples TRBV5-5 to TRBJ1-3; 7 bases match TRBD1. V was clipped by 4 bases and J by 0 bases; unmatched bases: 4. The CDR3 covers 15 residues. Germline CDR1 and CDR2: SGHKS and YYEKEE (reference sequence). As DNA, the CDR3 is TGTGCCAGCAGCCCCGGACAGGTCTCTGGAAACACCATATATTTT. Protein sequence: CASSPGQVSGNTIYF.

This chain joins TRBV12-5 and TRBJ2-1; D possibly corresponds to TRBD1 (5 bases). V shed 3 bases and J shed 10 bases, with 13 bases lying between them. The CDR3 sequence is 13 residues long. Germline lookup yields CDR1 LGHNT and CDR2 FRNRAP. CDR3 protein: CASGFPGSGEQFF. The CDR3 DNA reads as TGTGCTAGTGGTTTTCCGGGCTCAGGGGAGCAGTTCTTC.

With respect to this clone: Other DNA sequences of this sample code for an identical CDR3. The chain uses TRBV12-3 or TRBV12-4 and TRBJ2-3; D unresolved. V lost 4 bases and J 5 bases, leaving 4 bases between the germline ends. The CDR3 length is 11 residues. As DNA, the CDR3 is TGTGCCAGCAGTTCAGGAGATACGCAGTATTTT. This sequence encodes CASSSGDTQYF.

This CDR3 is CASSQADRDSGKLFF. The CDR3 DNA reads as TGTGCCAGCAGCCAGGCCGACCGGGACAGCGGGAAACTGTTTTTT. The chain combines TRBV3-1 (or the pseudogene TRBV3-2) with TRBJ1-4; 7 bases fit TRBD1. Looked up from germline, CDR1 is LGHDT and CDR2 is YNNKEL (reference sequence). The ends lost 3 bases at V and 11 bases at J; junction bases unmatched: 12. The CDR3 consists of 15 residues.

This chain links TRBV24-1 with TRBJ2-5; D might be TRBD1 (5 bases). Trimming cost V 4 bases and J 3 bases, with 14 bases left between them. The germline V gene encodes CDR1 KGHDR and CDR2 SFDVKD. CDR3 length equals 15 residues. The CDR3 nucleotides read TGTGCCACCAGTGACCCCCGGACACCCAAAGAGACCCAGTACTTC. This codes for CATSDPRTPKETQYF.

The V and J genes are TRBV28 and TRBJ2-4, with D maybe TRBD1 (6 bases). The CDR3 has 16 amino acids. V lost 2 bases and J lost 6, with 17 bases in between. Germline V gene data show CDR1 as MDHEN and CDR2 as SYDVKM. CDR3 residues: CASSLRVTGTLNIQYF. CDR3 in DNA: TGTGCCAGCAGTTTAAGAGTGACAGGCACCCTAAACATTCAGTACTTC.

The V call is TRBV11-3, the J call TRBJ2-3; TRBD1 matches 9 bases. V shed 5 bases, J shed 2 bases, and the junction held 5 bases outside the gene matches. The CDR3 spans 15 residues. The germline V gene has CDR1 SGHNT and CDR2 YENEEA. The CDR3 nucleotides are TGTGCCAGCAGCCGAGGACAGGGGCTCACAGATACGCAGTATTTT. Translated, it gives CASSRGQGLTDTQYF.

The chain carries TRBV6-5 and TRBJ1-2; 8 nucleotides align to TRBD1. V dropped 11 bases and J dropped 8; count of bases not matched to a gene: 16. Per the germline V gene, CDR1 is MNHEY and CDR2 is SVGAGI. The CDR3 extends over 14 amino acids. CDR3 protein: CAFSFARGRGGYTF. CDR3 DNA: TGTGCCTTTTCCTTCGCCAGGGGGCGCGGGGGCTACACCTTC.